This T cell receptor (beta chain) was sequenced in a study of blood T cell repertoires in COVID-19. At the level of the study: COVID-19 samples collected from the United States, Italy and Spain covered acute and convalescent phases. PBMCs, B-cell-depleted T cells, or T cells provided the cDNA or gDNA that made up the material.

Germline V gives CDR1 SGHTA, CDR2 FQGNSA. There are 15 residues in the CDR3. V lost 0 bases to trimming and J lost 11 bases, with 19 bases between them. Patients of the Seattle cohort, enrolled during active infection, were followed longitudinally. The protocol was immunoSEQ multiplex PCR, while the TCRdb copy is restricted to in-frame clones and leaves out a portion. Among tens of thousands of clones listed, around 84% were seen once. This TCR derives from a man between 60 and 70 years old with COVID-19, enrolled during active disease. The sample was peripheral blood. The V gene is TRBV7-2, the J gene TRBJ1-1, with D possibly matching TRBD1 (5 bases). The CDR3 region is CASSLADGGVTGAFF. Here the CDR3 DNA reads TGTGCCAGCAGCTTAGCCGACGGGGGGGTCACTGGGGCTTTCTTT.